This T cell receptor beta chain was profiled in a study of blood T cell repertoires in COVID-19. Study in general: The origin of the acute and convalescent COVID-19 samples was the United States, Italy and Spain. T cells, B-cell-depleted T cells, or PBMCs supplied cDNA or gDNA.

Germline CDR1 is SGHAT and CDR2 is FQNNGV. Trimming stripped 5 bases from V and 0 bases from J, with 7 bases between. CDR3 length equals 13 residues. Study processing details: Nucleated cell counts were estimated from reference gene primer amplification. Profiling relied on immunoSEQ multiplex PCR, and the TCRdb table lists in-frame clones only, not all of them. V, J and clone size are taken as reported in that table, and D and trimming were inferred from the DNA itself. The table lists around 84,000 clones, around 82% of them singletons. The sequence was obtained from a man aged 80 or over with active or convalescent COVID-19. The V and J genes are TRBV11-2 and TRBJ1-1, with a tentative D call TRBD1 (5 bases). Sequenced sample: peripheral blood. CDR3 nucleotide sequence: TGTGCCAGCAGCCGACAGATGAACACTGAAGCTTTCTTT. It is translated as CASSRQMNTEAFF.